This T cell receptor beta chain was captured in a study of post-analysis software for immune sequencing data. In the study overall: There were relapsing-remitting, secondary progressive and progressive-relapsing multiple sclerosis among the disease courses included.

The V gene's germline CDR1 is MNHEY and CDR2 SVGAGI. This CDR3 is built from 16 residues. With 0 bases removed from V and 0 bases from J, the gap between germline ends came to 11 bases. Study-wide findings and caveats: Same-batch preparations were strongly co-clustered by F measure. Multiple sclerosis patients had significantly lower normalized Chao1 diversity than controls. TRBV5-6, TRBV5-1 and TRBV20-1 belonged to a set of about 5 TRBV segments that were more frequent in patients than controls.

In the case of this clonotype: Its antigen is undetermined.

Tagging with unique molecular identifiers was a feature of the TCR beta cDNA libraries. Each sample of roughly 0.85 to 11 million input T cells yielded about 500,000 cDNA molecules, so each molecule approximated one T cell. TCRdb independently ran MiXCR on the PCR reads; one entry per CDR3 protein. Of about 540,000 distinct CDR3 sequences listed, around 36% were seen once; the top ten hold approximately 6%. The TCR was taken from a girl younger than 18 with multiple sclerosis. The sequencing input was blood. The chain employs TRBV6-5 and TRBJ2-5; tentative D call: TRBD2 (5 bases). The CDR3 bases are TGTGCCAGCAGTTACTCAGCGGATGTGTACCAAGAGACCCAGTACTTC. Protein product: CASSYSADVYQETQYF.